These T cell receptor beta chains were read from a single sample in a study of OX40 agonist ivuxolimab in advanced cancers. Assay: immunoSEQ multiplex PCR; the TCRdb copy retains only in-frame clones and omits some. The profile covers roughly 59,000 clones, with 84% appearing a single time and approximately 2% taken by the ten largest. The sequencing here drew on CD4+ or CD8+ T cells sorted from blood, taken in a trial of the OX40 agonist ivuxolimab. The receptors derive from an adult with an advanced solid tumor such as melanoma, head and neck, liver or kidney cancer. Each CDR3 is given with its conserved first and last residue. Each record gives: J gene, V gene, clone size, D gene, CDR3 DNA, CDR3 protein. D genes are given only for firm matches. A row's size may be missing; if present it is once, few, many or a size class.

j_gene: TRBJ2-4
v_gene: TRBV20-1
abundance: -
d_gene: -
CDR3nt: TGCAGTGCTATACTAGTGAACATTCAGTACTTC
CDR3aa: CSAILVNIQYF

j_gene: TRBJ1-2
v_gene: TRBV28
abundance: -
d_gene: -
CDR3nt: TGTGCCAGCAGTTTTTCCGGGTCCTATGGCTACACCTTC
CDR3aa: CASSFSGSYGYTF

j_gene: TRBJ2-1
v_gene: TRBV30
abundance: once
d_gene: -
CDR3nt: TGTGCCTGGACCAAAGTGGGGGTTAGTGAGCAGTTCTTC
CDR3aa: CAWTKVGVSEQFF

j_gene: TRBJ2-1
v_gene: TRBV5-4
abundance: -
d_gene: -
CDR3nt: TGTGCCAGCAGCGCCCCGAGGGGGAATGAGCAGTTCTTC
CDR3aa: CASSAPRGNEQFF

j_gene: TRBJ2-7
v_gene: TRBV7-2
abundance: -
d_gene: -
CDR3nt: TGTGCCAGCAGCTTAAGAGGAGGGGGTAGCTCCTACGAGCAGTACTTC
CDR3aa: CASSLRGGGSSYEQYF

j_gene: TRBJ1-4
v_gene: TRBV7-2
abundance: -
d_gene: -
CDR3nt: TGTGCCAGCAGCTTAGAAGGTACCGGGAATGAAAAACTGTTTTTT
CDR3aa: CASSLEGTGNEKLFF

j_gene: TRBJ1-2
v_gene: TRBV10-3
abundance: -
d_gene: -
CDR3nt: TGTGCCATCAGTGTTGGCGGGAACTATGGCTACACCTTC
CDR3aa: CAISVGGNYGYTF

j_gene: TRBJ1-2
v_gene: TRBV30
abundance: -
d_gene: -
CDR3nt: TGTGCCTGGAGTGGACGGGGGACATTTGGTAACTATGGCTACACCTTC
CDR3aa: CAWSGRGTFGNYGYTF

j_gene: TRBJ2-3
v_gene: TRBV19
abundance: -
d_gene: TRBD2
CDR3nt: TGTGCCAGTAGTAAGGGGACTAGCGGGCTCACTAGCACAGATACGCAGTATTTT
CDR3aa: CASSKGTSGLTSTDTQYF

j_gene: TRBJ1-3
v_gene: TRBV10-2
abundance: -
d_gene: TRBD1
CDR3nt: TGCGCCAGCAGCGCACCCGGGACAGGGAACTCTGGAAACACCATATATTTT
CDR3aa: CASSAPGTGNSGNTIYF

j_gene: TRBJ1-1
v_gene: TRBV7-3
abundance: -
d_gene: TRBD1
CDR3nt: TGTGCCAGCAGCGTCACAGGGGGAAACACTGAAGCTTTCTTT
CDR3aa: CASSVTGGNTEAFF

j_gene: TRBJ1-6
v_gene: TRBV7-9
abundance: -
d_gene: -
CDR3nt: TGTGCCAGCAGCTTAGCGGCTAGGGGTTCACCCCTCCACTTT
CDR3aa: CASSLAARGSPLHF

j_gene: TRBJ2-2
v_gene: TRBV30
abundance: -
d_gene: TRBD2
CDR3nt: TGTGCCCGAGGGCGGGGGGGAACCGGGGAGCTGTTTTTT
CDR3aa: CARGRGGTGELFF

j_gene: TRBJ1-1
v_gene: TRBV18
abundance: once
d_gene: -
CDR3nt: TGTGCCAGCTCACCGAACTGGGCGAACACTGAAGCTTTCTTT
CDR3aa: CASSPNWANTEAFF

j_gene: TRBJ2-6
v_gene: TRBV29-1
abundance: -
d_gene: -
CDR3nt: TGCAGCGTTGAGGTAGGGCCGGACGTAGGGGCCAACGTCCTGACTTTC
CDR3aa: CSVEVGPDVGANVLTF

j_gene: TRBJ2-2
v_gene: TRBV7-8
abundance: -
d_gene: TRBD1
CDR3nt: TGTGCCAGCAGCTCGACAGGGGAGGATACCGGGGAGCTGTTTTTT
CDR3aa: CASSSTGEDTGELFF

j_gene: TRBJ1-1
v_gene: TRBV29-1
abundance: -
d_gene: TRBD1
CDR3nt: TGCAGCGTTGAGGAACAGGGGGCGGGGGAGACTGAAGCTTTCTTT
CDR3aa: CSVEEQGAGETEAFF

j_gene: TRBJ2-3
v_gene: TRBV6-1
abundance: -
d_gene: -
CDR3nt: TGTGCCAGCACCGAACCGAGGGCGTACACAGATACGCAGTATTTT
CDR3aa: CASTEPRAYTDTQYF

j_gene: TRBJ2-1
v_gene: TRBV6-5
abundance: -
d_gene: -
CDR3nt: TGTGCCAGCAGTTACGACTCAGTGGGGGTTAGGGTCTTC
CDR3aa: CASSYDSVGVRVF

j_gene: TRBJ1-2
v_gene: TRBV7-9
abundance: -
d_gene: -
CDR3nt: TGTGCCAGCAGCTTAAGTGGAGGTGAAAACTATGGCTACACCTTC
CDR3aa: CASSLSGGENYGYTF

j_gene: TRBJ1-1
v_gene: TRBV14
abundance: -
d_gene: TRBD1
CDR3nt: TGTGCCAGCAGTCCCGGGACAGGGGTTCTGAACACTGAAGCTTTCTTT
CDR3aa: CASSPGTGVLNTEAFF

j_gene: TRBJ2-1
v_gene: TRBV14
abundance: -
d_gene: -
CDR3nt: TGTGCCAGCAGCCAAGGCAGTTTTTTCTCCTACAATGAGCAGTTCTTC
CDR3aa: CASSQGSFFSYNEQFF

j_gene: TRBJ2-2
v_gene: TRBV12-5
abundance: -
d_gene: TRBD1
CDR3nt: TGTGCTAGTGGTTTGGTAATTGGGACAGAGAACACCGGGGAGCTGTTTTTT
CDR3aa: CASGLVIGTENTGELFF

j_gene: TRBJ1-2
v_gene: TRBV27
abundance: -
d_gene: -
CDR3nt: TGTGCCAGCAGCTCGGGAGGCAGTGGGTTGAGGGATGGCTACACCTTC
CDR3aa: CASSSGGSGLRDGYTF

j_gene: TRBJ2-5
v_gene: TRBV9
abundance: -
d_gene: -
CDR3nt: TGTGCCAGCAGCGTAGATGGGGGGGCCCTCCAAGAGACCCAGTACTTC
CDR3aa: CASSVDGGALQETQYF

j_gene: TRBJ2-3
v_gene: TRBV7-3
abundance: -
d_gene: -
CDR3nt: TGTGCCAGCAGCCCGGGGACATCAGCCACAGATACGCAGTATTTT
CDR3aa: CASSPGTSATDTQYF

j_gene: TRBJ2-2
v_gene: TRBV7-2
abundance: -
d_gene: TRBD2
CDR3nt: TGTGCCAGCAGCTTAGTTTATCTAGCGGGGGGTACCGGGGAGCTGTTTTTT
CDR3aa: CASSLVYLAGGTGELFF